The clone carrying this T cell receptor beta chain occurred once. The source of the sample is a study of blood T cell repertoires in COVID-19. Overall study context: The United States, Italy and Spain provided the acute and convalescent COVID-19 samples.

The method was immunoSEQ multiplex PCR; TCRdb's version includes in-frame clones alone and lacks a portion of them. The repertoire holds some 120,000 clones, with about 85% as singletons. Deletions cut 5 bases from V and 0 bases from J, with 14 bases between. The V gene's germline CDR1 is MNHEY and CDR2 SMNVEV (reference sequence). This CDR3 has 16 residues. The chain joins TRBV27 to TRBJ1-5; D gene unclear. This receptor was taken from a man aged 65 to 85 with acute or convalescent COVID-19. Sequencing was performed on peripheral blood. The CDR3 reads CASSPRHSNSNQPQHF. The CDR3 coding sequence is TGTGCCAGCAGTCCAAGGCACAGTAATAGCAATCAGCCCCAGCATTTT.